A selection of T cell receptor beta chains follows, all from one sample in a study of blood T cell repertoires in COVID-19. Sequencing was performed with immunoSEQ multiplex PCR; in TCRdb, only in-frame clones are kept and a portion is missing. This table has about 240,000 clones, roughly 83% appearing once. Sequences were obtained from peripheral blood. The receptors originated from a woman older than 75 with acute or convalescent COVID-19. CDR3s include the opening cysteine and the closing phenylalanine or tryptophan. D genes are given only for firm matches. Size is stated for part of the rows, as once, few or many counts, or as a class when the clone is expanded.

d_gene: TRBD2
len: 15
abundance: -
v_gene: TRBV2
j_gene: TRBJ2-3
CDR3nt: TGTGCCAGCAGTGTAGGTAGCGGGGGGTCGGATACGCAGTATTTT
CDR3aa: CASSVGSGGSDTQYF

d_gene: TRBD2
len: 16
abundance: -
v_gene: TRBV28
j_gene: TRBJ2-5
CDR3nt: TGTGCCAGCAGTTTTGAGGGCGGGAGTTACCAAGAGACCCAGTACTTC
CDR3aa: CASSFEGGSYQETQYF

d_gene: TRBD1
len: 16
abundance: -
v_gene: TRBV25-1
j_gene: TRBJ1-1
CDR3nt: TGTGCCAGCAGTGACCCCCGGACAGGGATGAACACTGAAGCTTTCTTT
CDR3aa: CASSDPRTGMNTEAFF

d_gene: TRBD1
len: 15
abundance: -
v_gene: TRBV3-1/TRBV3-2
j_gene: TRBJ1-1
CDR3nt: TGTGCCAGCAGCCAAGGTTCAGGGGGGAACACTGAAGCTTTCTTT
CDR3aa: CASSQGSGGNTEAFF

d_gene: -
len: 11
abundance: -
v_gene: TRBV11-2
j_gene: TRBJ2-5
CDR3nt: TGTGCCAGCACCCCCGGCGGGACCCAGTACTTC
CDR3aa: CASTPGGTQYF

d_gene: -
len: 14
abundance: -
v_gene: TRBV6-5
j_gene: TRBJ1-1
CDR3nt: TGTGCCAGCAGCTCAATCGGAGAGAACACTGAAGCTTTCTTT
CDR3aa: CASSSIGENTEAFF

d_gene: -
len: 14
abundance: -
v_gene: TRBV25-1
j_gene: TRBJ2-2
CDR3nt: TGTGCCAGCAGTGAGCCCAGGGTTACCGGGGAGCTGTTTTTT
CDR3aa: CASSEPRVTGELFF

d_gene: TRBD1
len: 14
abundance: once
v_gene: TRBV7-9
j_gene: TRBJ1-2
CDR3nt: TGTGCCAGCAGCGTCGGACAGGGCCCCTATGGCTACACCTTC
CDR3aa: CASSVGQGPYGYTF

d_gene: TRBD1
len: 16
abundance: -
v_gene: TRBV2
j_gene: TRBJ2-6
CDR3nt: TGTGCCAGCCGGGACAGGGGACCGCCCGGGGCCAACGTCCTGACTTTC
CDR3aa: CASRDRGPPGANVLTF

d_gene: -
len: 15
abundance: few
v_gene: TRBV10-2
j_gene: TRBJ1-1
CDR3nt: TGCGCCAGCAGTGGTAGGACACTCAAGGGCACTGAAGCTTTCTTT
CDR3aa: CASSGRTLKGTEAFF

d_gene: TRBD1
len: 14
abundance: -
v_gene: TRBV2
j_gene: TRBJ1-1
CDR3nt: TGTGCCAGCGGGAGACAGGGGGGGAGCACTGAAGCTTTCTTT
CDR3aa: CASGRQGGSTEAFF

d_gene: -
len: 14
abundance: few
v_gene: TRBV9
j_gene: TRBJ2-3
CDR3nt: TGTGCCAGCAGCGTAAACAGGGATACAGATACGCAGTATTTT
CDR3aa: CASSVNRDTDTQYF

d_gene: TRBD1
len: 14
abundance: -
v_gene: TRBV5-1
j_gene: TRBJ1-1
CDR3nt: TGCGCCAGCAGCTTGGTGGACAGGGATAGTGAAGCTTTCTTT
CDR3aa: CASSLVDRDSEAFF

d_gene: TRBD2
len: 15
abundance: -
v_gene: TRBV2
j_gene: TRBJ2-3
CDR3nt: TGTGCCAGTTGGGGAGCGGGGGGGAGCACAGATACGCAGTATTTT
CDR3aa: CASWGAGGSTDTQYF

d_gene: TRBD1
len: 15
abundance: -
v_gene: TRBV5-5
j_gene: TRBJ1-2
CDR3nt: TGTGCCAGCAGCCCTCCGGGACAGGGGAACTATGGCTACACCTTC
CDR3aa: CASSPPGQGNYGYTF

d_gene: TRBD1
len: 17
abundance: -
v_gene: TRBV7-9
j_gene: TRBJ1-4
CDR3nt: TGTGCCAGCAGCCTCAGGACAGGGGAGACAACTAATGAAAAACTGTTTTTT
CDR3aa: CASSLRTGETTNEKLFF

d_gene: -
len: 13
abundance: -
v_gene: TRBV7-3
j_gene: TRBJ1-2
CDR3nt: TGTGCCAGCAGCTTAACGGGCGCCTATGGCTACACCTTC
CDR3aa: CASSLTGAYGYTF

d_gene: -
len: 13
abundance: -
v_gene: TRBV2
j_gene: TRBJ1-1
CDR3nt: TGTGCCAGCAGCGGTGATATGAACACTGAAGCTTTCTTT
CDR3aa: CASSGDMNTEAFF

d_gene: TRBD1
len: 14
abundance: -
v_gene: TRBV24-1
j_gene: TRBJ2-3
CDR3nt: TGTGCCACCAGGCAGACAGGGCCGACAGATACGCAGTATTTT
CDR3aa: CATRQTGPTDTQYF

d_gene: TRBD1
len: 16
abundance: -
v_gene: TRBV6-2/TRBV6-3
j_gene: TRBJ2-7
CDR3nt: TGTGCCAGCAGCCCTCGGACAGGTCTATCAGCCCACGAGCAGTACTTC
CDR3aa: CASSPRTGLSAHEQYF

d_gene: -
len: 14
abundance: -
v_gene: TRBV7-2
j_gene: TRBJ1-1
CDR3nt: TGTGCCAGCAGCCAAACGACAGGGAACACTGAAGCTTTCTTT
CDR3aa: CASSQTTGNTEAFF

d_gene: -
len: 14
abundance: -
v_gene: TRBV5-1
j_gene: TRBJ1-3
CDR3nt: TGCGCCAGCAGTAGGGATTTGGGGGCATACACCATATATTTT
CDR3aa: CASSRDLGAYTIYF

d_gene: TRBD1
len: 17
abundance: once
v_gene: TRBV6-1
j_gene: TRBJ1-5
CDR3nt: TGTGCCAGCAGTGGGCAGGGGGGAATCCATAGCAATCAGCCCCAGCATTTT
CDR3aa: CASSGQGGIHSNQPQHF

d_gene: TRBD1
len: 20
abundance: once
v_gene: TRBV6-1
j_gene: TRBJ2-7
CDR3nt: TGTGCCAGCAGTGATAGGCACGGGACAGGGGGCGTCTGGAGCTCCTACGAGCAGTACTTC
CDR3aa: CASSDRHGTGGVWSSYEQYF

d_gene: TRBD1
len: 15
abundance: -
v_gene: TRBV18
j_gene: TRBJ1-1
CDR3nt: TGTGCCAGCTCACCACTGGAACAGGGGTTGACTGAAGCTTTCTTT
CDR3aa: CASSPLEQGLTEAFF

d_gene: TRBD1
len: 15
abundance: -
v_gene: TRBV18
j_gene: TRBJ2-4
CDR3nt: TGTGCCAGCTCCCCCAGCCGACAGGGGTTGGACATTCAGTACTTC
CDR3aa: CASSPSRQGLDIQYF

d_gene: -
len: 12
abundance: -
v_gene: TRBV11-2
j_gene: TRBJ1-1
CDR3nt: TGTGCCAGCAGGCACCACGGGACTGAAGCTTTCTTT
CDR3aa: CASRHHGTEAFF

d_gene: TRBD1
len: 15
abundance: -
v_gene: TRBV5-8
j_gene: TRBJ1-6
CDR3nt: TGTGCCAGCACCCCGGTGTACAGGGGTAATTCACCCCTCCACTTT
CDR3aa: CASTPVYRGNSPLHF

d_gene: TRBD2
len: 16
abundance: -
v_gene: TRBV19
j_gene: TRBJ2-5
CDR3nt: TGTGCCAGTAGTAAGGGACTAGCGGGGGACCAAGAGACCCAGTACTTC
CDR3aa: CASSKGLAGDQETQYF

d_gene: -
len: 14
abundance: -
v_gene: TRBV7-2
j_gene: TRBJ1-4
CDR3nt: TGTGCCAGCAGCTCCGTTGGGGGGGGTGAAAAACTGTTTTTT
CDR3aa: CASSSVGGGEKLFF

d_gene: -
len: 16
abundance: -
v_gene: TRBV2
j_gene: TRBJ1-3
CDR3nt: TGTGCCAGCAGTGAACGGGGGTCGGCATCTGGAAACACCATATATTTT
CDR3aa: CASSERGSASGNTIYF

d_gene: TRBD2
len: 16
abundance: -
v_gene: TRBV6-1
j_gene: TRBJ2-3
CDR3nt: TGTGCCAGCAGTGAGTCTAGCGGGGGGCCCTCGGATACGCAGTATTTT
CDR3aa: CASSESSGGPSDTQYF

d_gene: TRBD1
len: 16
abundance: once
v_gene: TRBV5-6
j_gene: TRBJ2-2
CDR3nt: TGTGCCAGCAGCCCCGGGGACAGAGCGAACACCGGGGAGCTGTTTTTT
CDR3aa: CASSPGDRANTGELFF

d_gene: -
len: 12
abundance: -
v_gene: TRBV11-1
j_gene: TRBJ2-7
CDR3nt: TGTGCCAGCAGCTTAAGGGGTTACGAGCAGTACTTC
CDR3aa: CASSLRGYEQYF

d_gene: TRBD1
len: 15
abundance: -
v_gene: TRBV15
j_gene: TRBJ1-5
CDR3nt: TGTGCCACCAGCAGAAGGGACAGGGACAATCAGCCCCAGCATTTT
CDR3aa: CATSRRDRDNQPQHF

d_gene: TRBD1
len: 17
abundance: -
v_gene: TRBV2
j_gene: TRBJ1-2
CDR3nt: TGTGCCAGCAGCGGGGCACTGGGGACAGGCCCCAAGAGGGGCTACACCTTC
CDR3aa: CASSGALGTGPKRGYTF

d_gene: TRBD1
len: 17
abundance: -
v_gene: TRBV2
j_gene: TRBJ1-6
CDR3nt: TGTGCCACCCCGGGACAGGGGCAGTACGGTTATAATTCACCCCTCCACTTT
CDR3aa: CATPGQGQYGYNSPLHF

d_gene: TRBD2
len: 18
abundance: -
v_gene: TRBV6-1
j_gene: TRBJ2-4
CDR3nt: TGTGCCAGCAGTGAAGCCCATGGGACTAGCGGAGCCAAAAACATTCAGTACTTC
CDR3aa: CASSEAHGTSGAKNIQYF

d_gene: TRBD1
len: 17
abundance: -
v_gene: TRBV7-2
j_gene: TRBJ2-2
CDR3nt: TGTGCCAGCAGCCCGGGGCCGACAGGGGGAGGCACCGGGGAGCTGTTTTTT
CDR3aa: CASSPGPTGGGTGELFF

d_gene: -
len: 15
abundance: -
v_gene: TRBV3-1/TRBV3-2
j_gene: TRBJ1-2
CDR3nt: TGTGCCAGCAGCCAAGGGTCAATATTCGGGGATGGCTACACCTTC
CDR3aa: CASSQGSIFGDGYTF

d_gene: -
len: 16
abundance: -
v_gene: TRBV30
j_gene: TRBJ2-7
CDR3nt: TGTGCCTGGAGTGTAAGGGTGGGGCCAGGGGTCGGCGAGCAGTACTTC
CDR3aa: CAWSVRVGPGVGEQYF

d_gene: -
len: 14
abundance: few
v_gene: TRBV3-1/TRBV3-2
j_gene: TRBJ2-7
CDR3nt: TGTGCCAGCAGCCAAGACACCAGGTCCTACGAGCAGTACTTC
CDR3aa: CASSQDTRSYEQYF

d_gene: TRBD1
len: 15
abundance: -
v_gene: TRBV2
j_gene: TRBJ1-6
CDR3nt: TGTGCCAGCAGGCCTGGGACAGGGGCCAATTCACCCCTCCACTTT
CDR3aa: CASRPGTGANSPLHF

d_gene: TRBD2
len: 17
abundance: -
v_gene: TRBV7-2
j_gene: TRBJ2-2
CDR3nt: TGTGCCAGCAGCTCCAGACTCAGACTAGCGGGGGCCGGGGAGCTGTTTTTT
CDR3aa: CASSSRLRLAGAGELFF